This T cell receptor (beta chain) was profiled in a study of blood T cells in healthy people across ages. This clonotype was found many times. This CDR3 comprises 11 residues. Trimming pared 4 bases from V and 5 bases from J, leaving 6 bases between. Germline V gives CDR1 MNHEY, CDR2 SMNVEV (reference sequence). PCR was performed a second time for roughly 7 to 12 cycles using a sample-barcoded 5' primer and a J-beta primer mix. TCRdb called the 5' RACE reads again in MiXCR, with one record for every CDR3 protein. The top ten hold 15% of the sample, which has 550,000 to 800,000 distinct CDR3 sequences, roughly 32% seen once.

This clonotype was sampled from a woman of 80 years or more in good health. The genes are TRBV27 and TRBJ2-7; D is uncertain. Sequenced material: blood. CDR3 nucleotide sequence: TGTGCCAGCAGTTCGTGGAACGAGCAGTACTTC. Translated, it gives CASSSWNEQYF.